The entry that follows covers one TCR beta chain sequence. These data are taken from a study of shared clonotypes between healthy human individuals. It was CD45RO-negative cells, positively selected for CCR7, that made up naive CD8 cells, with terminally differentiated effector memory CD45RA+ cells excluded. Profiling relied on immunoSEQ multiplex PCR, and the TCRdb table lists in-frame clones only, not all of them. The sample consists of roughly 2,000,000 clones, about 95% of them appearing once. Sequenced sample: naive CD8+ T cells sorted from blood. The receptor was derived from a man in his late teens or twenties in good health.

DNA for the CDR3: TGTGCCAGCAGCTTAGACCCCACGGGGGCGAGTTACGAGCAGTACTTC. Residues: CASSLDPTGASYEQYF. The chain has TRBV7-9 and TRBJ2-7; possibly TRBD1 or TRBD2 for D (6 bases each). The V gene lost 1 base and the J gene lost 4 bases, with 17 bases spanning the gap. In germline, CDR1 is SEHNR, CDR2 FQNEAQ (reference sequence). CDR3 length equals 16 residues.